This T cell receptor (beta chain) was captured by sequencing in a study of T cell repertoires in cytomegalovirus infection. Overall study: Evidence of both CMV infection and a matching HLA type came from public TCR beta signatures.

Trimming removed 6 bases from V and 3 bases from J, with 10 bases in between. The germline CDR1 and CDR2 sequences are MNHEY and SVGAGI. The CDR3 extends over 13 amino acids. Study results and limitations: The ex vivo response showed dominance by HLA-C-restricted CMV-specific TCR beta clonotypes. Cumulative frequency of public TCR beta families picked out carriers of CMV plus the relevant HLA.

This clonotype was seen many times. Antigen unknown. TCRdb called the reads again in MiXCR, with one record for every CDR3 protein. Here the sample spans around 440,000 distinct CDR3 sequences, roughly 10% being singletons. The V call is TRBV6-5, the J call TRBJ2-3, with D uncertain. Source material: PBMCs. The origin of this receptor is a human donor in good health (CMV status not recorded). Some clones in this sample may be carry-over from other donors' samples. CDR3 sequence (DNA): TGTGCCAGCAGCTGGGCCTTAACAGATACGCAGTATTTT. Protein: CASSWALTDTQYF.